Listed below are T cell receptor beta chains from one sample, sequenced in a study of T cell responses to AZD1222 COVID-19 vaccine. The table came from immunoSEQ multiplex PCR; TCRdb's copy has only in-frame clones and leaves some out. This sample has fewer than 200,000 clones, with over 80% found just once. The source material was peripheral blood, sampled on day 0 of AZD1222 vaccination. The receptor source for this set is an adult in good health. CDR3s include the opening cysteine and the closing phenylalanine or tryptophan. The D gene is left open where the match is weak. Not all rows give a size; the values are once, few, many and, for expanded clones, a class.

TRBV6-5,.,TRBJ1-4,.,TGTGCCAGCAGTCTGGACAGTCCTAATGAAAAACTGTTTTTT,CASSLDSPNEKLFF
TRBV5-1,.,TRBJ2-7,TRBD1,TGCGCCAGCGCTCAAGGGGACAGGGTGAACGAGCAGTACTTC,CASAQGDRVNEQYF
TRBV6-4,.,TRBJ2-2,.,TGTGCCAGCAGCGTAGAAAGAACCGGGGAGCTGTTTTTT,CASSVERTGELFF
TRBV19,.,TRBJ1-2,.,TGTGCCAGTAGTATCCCCGGGGCTGATCGTGGCTACACCTTC,CASSIPGADRGYTF
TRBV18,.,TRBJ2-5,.,TGTGCCAGCTCACCCTATACCCAAGAGACCCAGTACTTC,CASSPYTQETQYF
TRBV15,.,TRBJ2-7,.,TGTGCCACCAGCAGAGATGTGGGCTCTTACGAGCAGTACTTC,CATSRDVGSYEQYF
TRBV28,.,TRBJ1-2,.,TGTGCCAGCAGTTGGGCAGGACGCAACTATGGCTACACCTTC,CASSWAGRNYGYTF
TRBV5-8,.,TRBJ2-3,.,TGTGCCAGCAGCTTGGCCCTTAAGGGGACCCTCGCATCGGCAGATACGCAGTATTTT,CASSLALKGTLASADTQYF
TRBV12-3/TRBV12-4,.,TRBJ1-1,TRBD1,TGTGCCAGCACCGGGACAGAGAACACTGAAGCTTTCTTT,CASTGTENTEAFF
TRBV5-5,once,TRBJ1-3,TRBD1,TGTGCCAGCAGCTTCGAAGGGGGCTCATGGGGAAACACCATATATTTT,CASSFEGGSWGNTIYF
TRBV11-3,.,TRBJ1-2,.,TGTGCCAGCAGCTTAGAGGCGAGGGGGGACTATGGCTACACCTTC,CASSLEARGDYGYTF
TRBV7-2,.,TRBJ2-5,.,TGTGCCAGCAGCTTAGCTGTAATTGAGACCCAGTACTTC,CASSLAVIETQYF
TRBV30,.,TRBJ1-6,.,TGTGCCTGGAGTCTCGGGGGCCGTAATTCACCCCTCCACTTT,CAWSLGGRNSPLHF
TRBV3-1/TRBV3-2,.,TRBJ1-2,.,TGTGCCAGCAGCCAAGAATGGGGGAACTATGGCTACACCTTC,CASSQEWGNYGYTF
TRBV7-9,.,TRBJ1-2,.,TGTGCCAGCAGCGCACAAACAGGGTTAACGATAGGACATGGCTACACCTTC,CASSAQTGLTIGHGYTF
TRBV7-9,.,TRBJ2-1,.,TGTGCCAGCAGCTTACCCGAGCGGCACAATGAGCAGTTCTTC,CASSLPERHNEQFF
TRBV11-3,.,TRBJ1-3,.,TGTGCCAGCAGCTTAGATAGTCTGGGGGCGCCTGGAAACACCATATATTTT,CASSLDSLGAPGNTIYF
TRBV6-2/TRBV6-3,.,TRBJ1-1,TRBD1,TGTGCCAGCAGTTACCGCTTGATCCGGGACAGGAAAGCTTTCTTT,CASSYRLIRDRKAFF
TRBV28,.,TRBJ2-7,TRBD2,TGTGCCAGCAGTCTCCTAGGGACTAGCGGGGGCTACGAGCAGTACTTC,CASSLLGTSGGYEQYF
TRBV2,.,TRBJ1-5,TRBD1,TGTGCCAGCAGTGAAGACAGGGGGGCCGCCAATCAGCCCCAGCATTTT,CASSEDRGAANQPQHF
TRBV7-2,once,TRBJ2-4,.,TGTGCCAGCAGCTTAGGGGCGGGGGCCAAAAACATTCAGTACTTC,CASSLGAGAKNIQYF
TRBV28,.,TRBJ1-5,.,TGTGCCAGCACCTCCCTCGGTCAGCCCCAGCATTTT,CASTSLGQPQHF
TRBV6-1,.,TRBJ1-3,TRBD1,TGTGCCAGCAGTGACGGACAGGCCGTCTCTGGAAACACCATATATTTT,CASSDGQAVSGNTIYF
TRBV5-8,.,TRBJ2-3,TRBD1,TGTGCCAGCAGCTTGGGGGGACAGGGGGCTTCAGATACGCAGTATTTT,CASSLGGQGASDTQYF
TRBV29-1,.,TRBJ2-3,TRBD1,TGCAGCGTTGCAACCGGGACAGGGAAAAATACGCAGTATTTT,CSVATGTGKNTQYF
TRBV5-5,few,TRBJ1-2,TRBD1,TGTGCCAGCAGCCTCCGGGACAGGGATACCTATGGCTACACCTTC,CASSLRDRDTYGYTF
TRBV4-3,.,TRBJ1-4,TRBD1,TGCGCCAGCAGCCAAGATCTTACAGGGGCAACTAATGAAAAACTGTTTTTT,CASSQDLTGATNEKLFF
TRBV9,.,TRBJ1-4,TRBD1,TGTGCCAGCAGCATCGGGACAGCCAATGAAAAACTGTTTTTT,CASSIGTANEKLFF
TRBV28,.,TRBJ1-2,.,TGTGCCAGCAGTCCCCGGGGACGCGGGTTCTATGGCTACACCTTC,CASSPRGRGFYGYTF
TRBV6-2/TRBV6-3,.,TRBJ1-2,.,TGTGCCAGCAGCATGACGGGGGTCCGTGGCTACACCTTC,CASSMTGVRGYTF
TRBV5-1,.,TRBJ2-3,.,TGCGCCAGCAGCTTGGCCGGGGATAGCACAGATACGCAGTATTTT,CASSLAGDSTDTQYF
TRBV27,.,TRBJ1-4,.,TGTGCCAGCAGTTTATCTGGGGCGCGGGGCAGACTGTTTTTT,CASSLSGARGRLFF
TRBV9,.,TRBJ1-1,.,TGTGCCAGCAGCCCCTCGGCAGGGATTGCTTTCTTT,CASSPSAGIAFF
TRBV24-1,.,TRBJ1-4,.,TGTGCCACCAGTGAGAGCGACAGAGGCCAAGGATATGGAAAACTGTTTTTT,CATSESDRGQGYGKLFF
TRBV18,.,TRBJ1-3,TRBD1,TGTGCCAGCTCCCAACAGGGGAGCTCTGGAAACACCATATATTTT,CASSQQGSSGNTIYF
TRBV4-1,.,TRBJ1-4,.,TGCGCCAGCAGCCAAGATAACGATGAGATTGAAAAACTGTTTTTT,CASSQDNDEIEKLFF
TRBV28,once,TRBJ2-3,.,TGTGCCAGCAGTCTCGGGGGTCTTAGAAGCACAGATACGCAGTATTTT,CASSLGGLRSTDTQYF
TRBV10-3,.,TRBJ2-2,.,TGTGCCATCAGAGGCGAACCGGGACAAGGGCCTTCCCGCACCGGGGAGCTGTTTTTT,CAIRGEPGQGPSRTGELFF
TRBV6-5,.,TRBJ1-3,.,TGTGCCAGCAGTTACTCGAGTCGGGGGGCCCCAAACACCATATATTTT,CASSYSSRGAPNTIYF
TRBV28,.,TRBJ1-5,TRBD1,TGTGCCAGCAGAACACGACAGGGAAATCAGCCCCAGCATTTT,CASRTRQGNQPQHF
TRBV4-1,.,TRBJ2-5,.,TGCGCCAGCAGCCAAGAAACAAGCCCAGAGACCCAGTACTTC,CASSQETSPETQYF
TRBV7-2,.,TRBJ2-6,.,TGTGCCAGCAGCTCGGACTTGTCCTTTGGGGCCAACGTCCTGACTTTC,CASSSDLSFGANVLTF
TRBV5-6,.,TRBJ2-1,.,TGTGCCAGCAGCTTGTTGTTTGCAGGGACACCCTACAATGAGCAGTTCTTC,CASSLLFAGTPYNEQFF
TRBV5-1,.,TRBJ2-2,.,TGCGCCAGCAGCTCGTACACAGGTGGGGACACCGGGGAGCTGTTTTTT,CASSSYTGGDTGELFF
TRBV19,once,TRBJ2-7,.,TGTGCCAGTAGTACCCGGGACGGTTACCCCTACGAGCAGTACTTC,CASSTRDGYPYEQYF
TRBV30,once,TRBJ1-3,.,TGTGCCTGGAGTGCGGGCCGTTCTGGAAACACCATATATTTT,CAWSAGRSGNTIYF
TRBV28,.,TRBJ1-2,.,TGTGCCAGCAGGGGCCCGGACAGTAGAACTCCTATGGGCTACACCTTC,CASRGPDSRTPMGYTF
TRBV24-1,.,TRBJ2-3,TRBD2,TGTGCCACCAAGGGGGGTTATGGCGGGAGGCTCCCAGATACGCAGTATTTT,CATKGGYGGRLPDTQYF
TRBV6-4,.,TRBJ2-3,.,TGTGCCAGCAGTGACGGTAGCGGTCGGGATACGCAGTATTTT,CASSDGSGRDTQYF